This T cell receptor beta chain was observed in a study of identical twins. Using its own MiXCR run on the 5' RACE reads, TCRdb lists one record per CDR3 protein. The sample has about 570,000 distinct CDR3 sequences, around 9.6% seen once. Study-wide results and limits: Invariant T cells like MAIT and iNKT could partly confound the zero-insertion analyses.

Everyone who gave samples was a healthy Caucasian. Of note for this clonotype: Its antigen is still unknown.

The ends lost 7 bases at V and 7 bases at J; junction bases unmatched: 12. This CDR3 region has 15 residues. CDR1 is SGHTS, CDR2 YDEGEE, per germline. The same sample was also studied in work on yellow fever vaccine responses in identical twins.

This chain connects TRBV5-8 to TRBJ1-5, with 9 bases identical to TRBD1. The TCR comes from a woman aged 18-30 years in good health. The material sequenced was PBMCs. CDR3 coding DNA: TGTGCCAGCGGCACACAGGGGGCTAACATGCAGCCCCAGCATTTT. As protein: CASGTQGANMQPQHF.